The table lists the clone carrying this TCR beta chain with a few counts. The CDR3 contains 12 residues. Trimming left V 5 bases short and J 8 bases short, with 10 bases between. In germline, CDR1 is MDHEN, CDR2 SYDVKM. This entry comes from a study of T cells after posttransplantation cyclophosphamide. Using immunoSEQ multiplex PCR, the repertoire was profiled, and TCRdb retains in-frame clones only, with some absent. The sample yields 25,000 to 30,000 clones, more than 80% seen once. The sequence derives from a man in his fifties or sixties. The V call is TRBV28, the J call TRBJ1-3; D is undetermined. Sequences were obtained from PBMCs. The CDR3 is CASSLDWDTIYF. The CDR3, as DNA: TGTGCCAGCAGTCTTGACTGGGACACCATATATTTT.